This TCR beta chain was observed in a study of CD8+ T cells in alopecia areata. It was cDNA, reverse transcribed from extracted RNA, that served as the sequencing template. Sequencing used immunoSEQ multiplex PCR; TCRdb keeps in-frame clones, though not all of them. The sample consists of fewer than 250,000 clones, under 80% of them appearing once. Per germline, CDR1 LGHNA and CDR2 YSLEER. The CDR3 is 15 amino acids. Trimming left V 1 base short and J 3 bases short, with 10 bases between. As concerns this clone: As yet, its antigen is unknown.

Stated treatment: oral pan-JAK inhibitor, 5-10 mg twice daily. Isolation of CD4+ and CD8+ T cells from PBMCs was achieved by sorting. Notes on the study in general: Researchers say the link of baseline CD8+ expansion to response remains uncertain, with one nonresponder. It was observed that many expanded lesional clones persisted in scalp and blood during tofacitinib.

Sequencing used CD4+ T cells sorted from blood, obtained around week 49, from a patient treated with tofacitinib. The clonotype originates from a human donor with alopecia areata. This chain uses TRBV4-3 with TRBJ1-5; TRBD1 might be the D (5 bases). The CDR3 protein is CASSQGWGINQPQHF. The CDR3 region has the DNA TGCGCCAGCAGCCAAGGTTGGGGGATCAATCAGCCCCAGCATTTT.